Below, one TCR beta chain is given with its context. Antigen: not known. Germline V gene sequence: CDR1 SQVTM, CDR2 ANQGSEA. The V and J ends lost 7 bases and 5 bases respectively, with 15 bases between them. CDR3 length equals 13 residues. Reverse transcription of about 0.5 to 1 ug RNA used random hexamers. The authors amplified TCR beta CDR3 across 54 Vbeta and 13 Jbeta using immunoSEQ multiplex PCR. TCRdb itself ran the immunoSEQ multiplex PCR reads through MiXCR, one entry per CDR3 protein. The profile covers 200,000 to 300,000 distinct CDR3 sequences, with almost 97% appearing a single time and 0.08% to 0.11% taken by the ten largest. This entry comes from a study of CD8 T cells in Susac syndrome. Negative isolation was applied to CD8+ and CD4+ T cells, and FACS enrichment was applied to TEMRA cells. Study outcomes and limitations: The authors acknowledged that the study's TCR sequencing and HLA analysis involved relatively few individuals. Expansion of clones was not seen in the CD4+ T cell repertoires of Susac syndrome.

Specimen: CD4+ T cells from PBMCs. The chain uses TRBV29-1 and TRBJ1-5; no reliable D call. This receptor was identified in a human donor with Susac syndrome. The CDR3 loop reads CSEATRSDQPQHF. The CDR3 nucleotides read TGCAGCGAGGCGACCAGGTCGGATCAGCCCCAGCATTTT.